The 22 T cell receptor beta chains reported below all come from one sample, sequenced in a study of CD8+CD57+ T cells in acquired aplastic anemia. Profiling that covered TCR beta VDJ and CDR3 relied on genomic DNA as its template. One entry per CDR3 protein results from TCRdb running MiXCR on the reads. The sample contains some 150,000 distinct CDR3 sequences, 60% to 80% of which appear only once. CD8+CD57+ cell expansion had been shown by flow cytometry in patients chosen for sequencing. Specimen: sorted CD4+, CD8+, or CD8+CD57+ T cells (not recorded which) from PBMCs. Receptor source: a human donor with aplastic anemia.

Here the CDR3 DNA reads TGTGCCAGCAGCTTAGGAAGGGCCTCTAACTATGGCTACACCTTC. This gives the protein CASSLGRASNYGYTF. The chain has TRBV7-6 and TRBJ1-2; D gene uncertain. Deletions cut 1 base from V and 0 bases from J, with 9 bases between. The CDR3 extends over 15 amino acids. CDR1 is SGHVS and CDR2 is FNYEAQ in the germline V gene. The full variable domain, with the rest looked up from reference TRBV7-6 and TRBJ1-2, is GAGVSQSPRYKVTKRGQDVALRCDPISGHVSLYWYRQALGQGPEFLTYFNYEAQQDKSGLPNDRFSAERPEGSISTLTIQRTEQRDSAMYRCASSLGRASNYGYTFGSGTRLTVV.

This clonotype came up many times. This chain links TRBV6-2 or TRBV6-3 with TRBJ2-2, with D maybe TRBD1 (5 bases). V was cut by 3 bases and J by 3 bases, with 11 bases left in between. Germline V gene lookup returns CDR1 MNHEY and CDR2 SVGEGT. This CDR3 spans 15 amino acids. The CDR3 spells CASSYEVRDTGELFF. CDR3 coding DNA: TGTGCCAGCAGTTATGAGGTCAGGGACACCGGGGAGCTGTTTTTT.

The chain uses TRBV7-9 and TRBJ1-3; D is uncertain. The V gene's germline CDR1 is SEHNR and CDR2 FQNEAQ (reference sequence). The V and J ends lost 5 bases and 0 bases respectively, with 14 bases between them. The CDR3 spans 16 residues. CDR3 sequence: CASSLEPGSSGNTIYF. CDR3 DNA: TGTGCCAGCAGCCTAGAGCCGGGGTCCTCTGGAAACACCATATATTTT.

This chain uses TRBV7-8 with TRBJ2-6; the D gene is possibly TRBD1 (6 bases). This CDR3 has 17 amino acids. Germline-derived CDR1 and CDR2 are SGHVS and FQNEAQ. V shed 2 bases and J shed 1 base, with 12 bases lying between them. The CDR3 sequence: CASSLSGVLSGANVLTF. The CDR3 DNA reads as TGTGCCAGCAGCTTATCAGGGGTGCTGTCTGGGGCCAACGTCCTGACTTTC. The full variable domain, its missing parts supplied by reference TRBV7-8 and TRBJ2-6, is GAGVSQSPRYKVAKRGQDVALRCDPISGHVSLFWYQQALGQGPEFLTYFQNEAQLDKSGLPSDRFFAERPEGSVSTLKIQRTQQEDSAVYLCASSLSGVLSGANVLTFGAGSRLTVL.

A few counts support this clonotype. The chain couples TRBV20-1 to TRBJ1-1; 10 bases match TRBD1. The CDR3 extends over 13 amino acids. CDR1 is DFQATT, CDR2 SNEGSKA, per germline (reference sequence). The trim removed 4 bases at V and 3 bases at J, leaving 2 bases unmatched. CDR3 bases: TGCAGTGCTACCGGGACAGGGGACACTGAAGCTTTCTTT. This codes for CSATGTGDTEAFF.

This CDR3 reads CSARDRTPGGGRSAEAFF. CDR3 coding DNA: TGCAGTGCTAGAGACCGCACGCCAGGGGGTGGGCGTAGTGCTGAAGCTTTCTTT. The chain carries TRBV20-1 and TRBJ1-1; 7 bases are a match to TRBD1. The CDR3 is 18 residues long. Germline lookup yields CDR1 DFQATT and CDR2 SNEGSKA (reference sequence). J gave up 6 bases and V 0 bases, and 19 bases lay outside the gene matches.

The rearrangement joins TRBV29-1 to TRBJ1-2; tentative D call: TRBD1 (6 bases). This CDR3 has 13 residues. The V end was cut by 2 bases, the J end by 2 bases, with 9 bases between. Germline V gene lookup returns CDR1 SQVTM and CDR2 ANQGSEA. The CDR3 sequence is CSVERTANYGYTF. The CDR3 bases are TGCAGCGTTGAACGGACAGCCAACTATGGCTACACCTTC.

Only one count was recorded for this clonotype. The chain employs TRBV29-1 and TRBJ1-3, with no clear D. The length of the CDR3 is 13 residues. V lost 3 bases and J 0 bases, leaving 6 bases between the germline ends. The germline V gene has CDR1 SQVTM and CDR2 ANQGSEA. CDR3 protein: CSVEVLSGNTIYF. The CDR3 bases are TGCAGCGTTGAGGTTCTCTCTGGAAACACCATATATTTT. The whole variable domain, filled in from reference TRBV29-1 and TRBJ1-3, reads SAVISQKPSRDICQRGTSLTIQCQVDSQVTMMFWYRQQPGQSLTLIATANQGSEATYESGFVIDKFPISRPNLTFSTLTVSNMSPEDSSIYLCSVEVLSGNTIYFGEGSWLTVV.

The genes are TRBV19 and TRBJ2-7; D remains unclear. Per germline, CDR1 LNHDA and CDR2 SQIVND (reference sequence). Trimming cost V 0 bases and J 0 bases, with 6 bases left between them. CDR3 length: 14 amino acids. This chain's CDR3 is CASSIDVRSYEQYF. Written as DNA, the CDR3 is TGTGCCAGTAGTATAGACGTACGCTCCTACGAGCAGTACTTC.

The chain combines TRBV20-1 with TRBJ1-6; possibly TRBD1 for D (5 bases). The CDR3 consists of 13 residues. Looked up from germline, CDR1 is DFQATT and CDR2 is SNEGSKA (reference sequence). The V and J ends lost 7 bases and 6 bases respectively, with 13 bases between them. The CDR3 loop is CSVAGLVNSPLHF. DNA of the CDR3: TGCAGTGTCGCGGGACTAGTTAATTCACCCCTCCACTTT.

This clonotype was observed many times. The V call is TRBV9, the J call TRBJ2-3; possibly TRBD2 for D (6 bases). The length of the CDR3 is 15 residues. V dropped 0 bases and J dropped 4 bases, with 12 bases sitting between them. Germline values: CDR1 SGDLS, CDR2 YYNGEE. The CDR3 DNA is TGTGCCAGCAGCGTAGTGTCGGGGGATTCAGATACGCAGTATTTT. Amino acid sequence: CASSVVSGDSDTQYF.

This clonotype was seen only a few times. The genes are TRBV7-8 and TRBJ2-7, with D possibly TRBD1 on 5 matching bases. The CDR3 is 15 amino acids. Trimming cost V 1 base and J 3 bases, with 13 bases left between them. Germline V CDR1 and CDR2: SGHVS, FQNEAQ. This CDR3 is CASSLGGSEFYEQYF. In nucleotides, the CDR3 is TGTGCCAGCAGCTTAGGGGGCAGTGAATTCTACGAGCAGTACTTC. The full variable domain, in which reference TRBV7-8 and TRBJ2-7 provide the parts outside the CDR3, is GAGVSQSPRYKVAKRGQDVALRCDPISGHVSLFWYQQALGQGPEFLTYFQNEAQLDKSGLPSDRFFAERPEGSVSTLKIQRTQQEDSAVYLCASSLGGSEFYEQYFGPGTRLTVT.

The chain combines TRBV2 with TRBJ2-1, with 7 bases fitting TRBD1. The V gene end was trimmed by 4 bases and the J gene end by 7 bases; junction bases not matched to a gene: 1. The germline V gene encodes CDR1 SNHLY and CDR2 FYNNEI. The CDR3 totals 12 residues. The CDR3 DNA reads TGTGCCAGCAGTGGGACAGGTAATGAGCAGTTCTTC. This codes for CASSGTGNEQFF.

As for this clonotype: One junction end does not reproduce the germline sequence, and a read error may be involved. The CDR3: CATSDSSRSSYNEQLF. The CDR3 DNA reads TGTGCCACCAGTGATTCCAGCAGGAGCTCCTACAATGAGCAGCTCTTC. The V call is TRBV24-1, the J call TRBJ2-1; D uncertain. This CDR3 is 16 amino acids long. Germline loops: CDR1 KGHDR, CDR2 SFDVKD.

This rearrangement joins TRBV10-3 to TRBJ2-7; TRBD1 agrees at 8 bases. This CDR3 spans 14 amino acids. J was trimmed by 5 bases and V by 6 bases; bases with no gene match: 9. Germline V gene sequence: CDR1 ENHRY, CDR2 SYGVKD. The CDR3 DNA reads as TGTGCCATCAGGGAGGTTGGACAGGGTAACGAGCAGTACTTC. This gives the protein CAIREVGQGNEQYF.

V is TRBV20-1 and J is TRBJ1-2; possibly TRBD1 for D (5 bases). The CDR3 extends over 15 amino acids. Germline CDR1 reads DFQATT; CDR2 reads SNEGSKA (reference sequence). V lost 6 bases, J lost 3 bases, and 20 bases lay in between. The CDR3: CSAVGAADLDYGYTF. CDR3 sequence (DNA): TGCAGTGCCGTCGGGGCAGCCGACTTAGACTATGGCTACACCTTC.

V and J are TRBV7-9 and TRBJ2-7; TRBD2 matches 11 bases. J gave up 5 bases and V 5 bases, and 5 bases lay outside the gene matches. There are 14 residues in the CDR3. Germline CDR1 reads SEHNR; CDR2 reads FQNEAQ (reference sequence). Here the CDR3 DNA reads TGTGCCAGCAGCATACCGGGACTAGCGGACGAGCAGTACTTC. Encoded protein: CASSIPGLADEQYF.

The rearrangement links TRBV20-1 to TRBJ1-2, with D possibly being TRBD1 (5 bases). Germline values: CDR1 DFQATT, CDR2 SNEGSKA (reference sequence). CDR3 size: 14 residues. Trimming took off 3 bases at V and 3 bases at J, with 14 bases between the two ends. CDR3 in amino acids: CSASKLGRDYGYTF. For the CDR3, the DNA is TGCAGTGCTAGTAAACTGGGCAGGGACTATGGCTACACCTTC.

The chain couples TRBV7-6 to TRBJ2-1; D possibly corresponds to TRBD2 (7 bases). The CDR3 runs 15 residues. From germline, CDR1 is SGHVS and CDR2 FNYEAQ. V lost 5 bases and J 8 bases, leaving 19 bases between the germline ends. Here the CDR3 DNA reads TGTGCCAGCAGCCAACAAGGGGGGGGCAATGATGAGCAGTTCTTC. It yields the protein CASSQQGGGNDEQFF. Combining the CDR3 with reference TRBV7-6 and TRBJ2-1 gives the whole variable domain GAGVSQSPRYKVTKRGQDVALRCDPISGHVSLYWYRQALGQGPEFLTYFNYEAQQDKSGLPNDRFSAERPEGSISTLTIQRTEQRDSAMYRCASSQQGGGNDEQFFGPGTRLTVL.

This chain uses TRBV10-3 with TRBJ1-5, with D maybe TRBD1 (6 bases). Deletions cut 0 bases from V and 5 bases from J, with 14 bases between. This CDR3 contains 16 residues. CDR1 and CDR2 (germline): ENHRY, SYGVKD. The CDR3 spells CAISESRGGIDQPQHF. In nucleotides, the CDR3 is TGTGCCATCAGTGAGTCGAGGGGGGGGATCGATCAGCCCCAGCATTTT.

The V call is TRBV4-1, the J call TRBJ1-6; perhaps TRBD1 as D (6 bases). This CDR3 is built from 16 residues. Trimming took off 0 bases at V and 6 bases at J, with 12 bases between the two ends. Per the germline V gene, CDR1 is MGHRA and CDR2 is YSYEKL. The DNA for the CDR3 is TGCGCCAGCAGCCAAGAATGGGGGGCAGGTAATTCACCCCTCCACTTT. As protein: CASSQEWGAGNSPLHF.

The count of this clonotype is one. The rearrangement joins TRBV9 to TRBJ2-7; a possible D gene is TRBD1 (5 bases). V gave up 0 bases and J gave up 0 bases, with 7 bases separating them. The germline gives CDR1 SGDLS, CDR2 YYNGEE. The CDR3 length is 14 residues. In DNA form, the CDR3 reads TGTGCCAGCAGCGTAGGGGGCGTCTCCTACGAGCAGTACTTC. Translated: CASSVGGVSYEQYF. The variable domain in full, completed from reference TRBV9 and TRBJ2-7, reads DSGVTQTPKHLITATGQRVTLRCSPRSGDLSVYWYQQSLDQGLQFLIQYYNGEERAKGNILERFSAQQFPDLHSELNLSSLELGDSALYFCASSVGGVSYEQYFGPGTRLTVT.